This T cell receptor (beta chain) was profiled in a study of blood T cell repertoires in COVID-19. Germline CDR1 DFQATT, CDR2 SNEGSKA (reference sequence). This CDR3 has 12 residues. V was trimmed by 3 bases and J by 8 bases, leaving 13 bases between them. The method was immunoSEQ multiplex PCR; TCRdb's version includes in-frame clones alone and lacks a portion of them. Among around 300,000 clones listed, roughly nine tenths were seen once. Seattle's enrolled individuals joined amid active infection and were then monitored longitudinally. This sequence was found in a woman aged 30 to 39 with COVID-19, enrolled during active disease. The sample consisted of peripheral blood. The chain combines TRBV20-1 with TRBJ1-2; D not certain. The CDR3, as DNA: TGCAGTGCTAGTCGGATCGGAGGGGGCTACACCTTC. This translates into CSASRIGGGYTF.